These 21 T cell receptor beta chains originate from one sample sequenced in a study of blood T cell repertoires in COVID-19. Sequenced by immunoSEQ multiplex PCR; TCRdb stores in-frame clones only, minus some. Among roughly 20,000 clones, approximately 88% were seen once, and the ten largest hold 5% to 6.5%. Sequencing used peripheral blood. These receptors were obtained from a human donor in a cohort sampled during active COVID-19.

The V and J genes are TRBV5-1 and TRBJ1-1; D ambiguous. Per germline, CDR1 SGHRS and CDR2 YFSETQ. The CDR3 contains 13 residues. The V end was cut by 1 base, the J end by 4 bases, with 8 bases between. The chain's CDR3 is CASSLKRSTEAFF. CDR3 nucleotide sequence: TGCGCCAGCAGCTTGAAAAGGAGCACTGAAGCTTTCTTT. Using reference TRBV5-1 and TRBJ1-1 for the parts outside the CDR3, the full variable domain is KAGVTQTPRYLIKTRGQQVTLSCSPISGHRSVSWYQQTPGQGLQFLFEYFSETQRNKGNFPGRFSGRQFSNSRSEMNVSTLELGDSALYLCASSLKRSTEAFFGQGTRLTVV.

This chain joins TRBV28 and TRBJ1-2; 11 bases are shared with TRBD1. Germline-derived CDR1 and CDR2 are MDHEN and SYDVKM. This CDR3 is 18 amino acids long. The ends lost 11 bases at V and 2 bases at J; junction bases unmatched: 19. CDR3 sequence reads: CASRPGTGGIVGNYGYTF. CDR3 nucleotides: TGTGCCTCACGACCCGGGACAGGGGGAATTGTGGGCAACTATGGCTACACCTTC.

The chain is built from TRBV29-1 and TRBJ1-2; D perhaps matches TRBD1 (6 bases). Trimming took 4 bases from V and 0 from J, leaving 12 bases between them. The CDR3 consists of 14 residues. Germline V gives CDR1 SQVTM, CDR2 ANQGSEA. In nucleotides, the CDR3 is TGCAGCGTTGTTTGGACAGATGCTAACTATGGCTACACCTTC. Amino acids: CSVVWTDANYGYTF.

The genes are TRBV29-1 and TRBJ2-1; a possible D gene is TRBD2 (5 bases). The CDR3 runs 16 residues. V lost 1 base and J lost 2, with 15 bases in between. Per the germline V gene, CDR1 is SQVTM and CDR2 is ANQGSEA. In DNA, the CDR3 is TGCAGCGTTGAAGGGGGAGCTACCATAACCTACAATGAGCAGTTCTTC. Translating it yields CSVEGGATITYNEQFF.

The V gene is TRBV7-9, the J gene TRBJ2-6; 8 bases agree with TRBD2. Germline V gene sequence: CDR1 SEHNR, CDR2 FQNEAQ (reference sequence). The CDR3 totals 18 residues. V was pared by 5 bases and J by 0 bases, with 9 bases of the junction left unmatched. Here the CDR3 reads CASSLGNSGVSGANVLTF. CDR3 nucleotides: TGTGCCAGCAGCCTTGGGAATAGCGGGGTCTCTGGGGCCAACGTCCTGACTTTC.

This clone was seen only a few times. This rearrangement joins TRBV29-1 to TRBJ1-2; 7 bases match TRBD1. V was pared by 3 bases and J by 12 bases, with 16 bases of the junction left unmatched. This CDR3 is 14 amino acids long. CDR1 and CDR2 from the germline V gene are SQVTM and ANQGSEA. CDR3 nucleotide sequence: TGCAGCGTTGAGGGTGATGGACAGGAGTTCTCGGACACCTTC. Protein: CSVEGDGQEFSDTF.

The V call is TRBV6-6, the J call TRBJ1-1; possible D gene TRBD1, 5 bases. V gave up 11 bases and J gave up 7 bases, with 11 bases separating them. The length of the CDR3 is 10 residues. The germline CDR1 and CDR2 sequences are MNHNY and SVGAGI (reference sequence). CDR3 coding DNA: TGTGCCGGGGGGGACGGTGAAGCTTTCTTT. It is translated as CAGGDGEAFF.

The V gene is TRBV27, the J gene TRBJ2-7; 7 bases map to TRBD2. V lost 6 bases, J lost 1 base, and 15 bases stayed unmatched. Germline CDR1 reads MNHEY; CDR2 reads SMNVEV (reference sequence). The CDR3 loop spans 17 amino acids. This chain's CDR3 is CASSLGAGRGPSYEQYF. CDR3 coding DNA: TGTGCCAGCAGCCTAGGTGCGGGGAGGGGCCCTTCCTACGAGCAGTACTTC.

The J gene is TRBJ2-1, the V gene TRBV9, with a weak D call TRBD1 (5 bases). V gave up 2 bases and J gave up 10 bases, with 7 bases separating them. Per germline, CDR1 SGDLS and CDR2 YYNGEE. The length of the CDR3 is 11 residues. As DNA, the CDR3 is TGTGCCAGCAGCGTCGACAGAGAGCAGTTCTTC. It translates to CASSVDREQFF.

J is TRBJ2-4 and V is TRBV27; the match to TRBD2 covers 14 bases. This CDR3 has 18 amino acids. V gave up 5 bases and J gave up 5 bases; unmatched junction bases: 11. In germline, CDR1 is MNHEY, CDR2 SMNVEV (reference sequence). This CDR3 is CASSPTGLAGDGENIQYF. CDR3 DNA: TGTGCCAGCAGTCCCACGGGACTAGCGGGAGACGGTGAAAACATTCAGTACTTC.

On this clone itself: One end of the junction is discordant with germline, which a read error may explain. The rearrangement joins TRBV11-3 to TRBJ2-7, with D possibly matching TRBD1 (5 bases). The CDR3 consists of 12 residues. CDR1 and CDR2 (germline): SGHNT, YENEEA. CDR3 sequence: CASSTTGYEQHF. DNA for the CDR3: TGTGCCAGCAGCACCACAGGCTACGAGCAGCACTTC. Full variable domain (rest looked up from reference TRBV11-3 and TRBJ2-7): EAGVVQSPRYKIIEKKQPVAFWCNPISGHNTLYWYLQNLGQGPELLIRYENEEAVDDSQLPKDRFSAERLKGVDSTLKIQPAELGDSAVYLCASSTTGYEQHFGPGTRLTVT.

V is TRBV5-1 and J is TRBJ1-1, with 10 bases identical to TRBD1. CDR1 is SGHRS, CDR2 YFSETQ, per germline. This CDR3 is built from 16 residues. The V segment lost 4 bases and the J segment 3 bases; nucleotides outside the gene matches: 9. The CDR3 loop reads CASSLGTGVLYTEAFF. The CDR3 DNA reads as TGCGCCAGCAGCCTAGGGACAGGGGTCCTCTACACTGAAGCTTTCTTT.

The chain recombines TRBV13 with TRBJ2-7; perhaps TRBD2 as D (6 bases). Germline CDR1 reads PRHDT; CDR2 reads FYEKMQ (reference sequence). The CDR3 has 15 amino acids. V was pared by 4 bases and J by 6 bases, with 19 bases between. CDR3: CASSSGPGLSGEQYF. The CDR3 DNA reads as TGTGCCAGCAGCTCTGGTCCGGGACTGTCAGGCGAGCAGTACTTC.

The gene calls are TRBV7-9 and TRBJ1-4; D remains ambiguous. The CDR3 is 12 residues long. The germline V and J ends were trimmed by 2 bases and 7 bases, with 5 bases remaining between them. CDR1 and CDR2 from the germline V gene are SEHNR and FQNEAQ (reference sequence). The CDR3 nucleotides are TGTGCCAGCAGCTTAATGAGTGAAAAACTGTTTTTT. It is translated as CASSLMSEKLFF.

The chain combines TRBV4-2 with TRBJ1-2, with a possible D match to TRBD1 (6 bases). Trimming shortened V by 0 bases and J by 9 bases, and 14 bases separated the two germline ends. The CDR3 totals 14 residues. Germline V CDR1 and CDR2: LGHNA, YNFKEQ. The CDR3 region has the DNA TGTGCCAGCAGCCAAGATCCTGGGGGCGGAAGCTACACCTTC. As protein: CASSQDPGGGSYTF.

This rearrangement joins TRBV24-1 to TRBJ2-1; 15 bases agree with TRBD2. This CDR3 has 17 amino acids. J gave up 8 bases and V 2 bases, and 6 bases lay outside the gene matches. Germline lookup yields CDR1 KGHDR and CDR2 SFDVKD. CDR3 amino acids: CATSDWGLAGGRDEQFF. In DNA, the CDR3 is TGTGCCACCAGTGATTGGGGACTAGCGGGAGGTCGAGATGAGCAGTTCTTC.

This clone was detected only a few times. The CDR3 DNA is TGTGCCAGCACAACGACTAGCGGGAATTACAATGAGCAGTTCTTC. It translates to CASTTTSGNYNEQFF. The gene calls are TRBV9 and TRBJ2-1; TRBD2 aligns across 11 bases. CDR3 length: 15 amino acids. CDR1 is SGDLS and CDR2 is YYNGEE in the germline V gene. V trimming: 6 bases; J trimming: 4 bases; junction bases outside the gene matches: 6.

The chain joins TRBV10-2 to TRBJ2-7, with 8 bases matching TRBD1. V shed 7 bases, J shed 5 bases, and the junction held 10 bases outside the gene matches. The germline V gene has CDR1 WSHSY and CDR2 SAAADI. This CDR3 comprises 14 residues. CDR3 sequence (DNA): TGCGCCAGCACCAAAGGGCAGGGGGCTAACGAGCAGTACTTC. It translates to CASTKGQGANEQYF.

This clone is a singleton in its sample. The V call is TRBV7-9, the J call TRBJ1-1; 9 nucleotides line up with TRBD1. Trimming removed 5 bases from V and 10 bases from J; junction bases left unmatched: 14. The CDR3 extends over 15 amino acids. Germline V lookup: CDR1 SEHNR, CDR2 FQNEAQ (reference sequence). For the CDR3, the DNA is TGTGCCAGCAGCCACAAGGCGGGGACAGGGCTATCAGCTTTCTTT. It translates to CASSHKAGTGLSAFF. Filled out from reference TRBV7-9 and TRBJ1-1, the complete variable domain reads DTGVSQNPRHKITKRGQNVTFRCDPISEHNRLYWYRQTLGQGPEFLTYFQNEAQLEKSRLLSDRFSAERPKGSFSTLEIQRTEQGDSAMYLCASSHKAGTGLSAFFGQGTRLTVV.

The V gene is TRBV9, the J gene TRBJ2-1, with TRBD2 matching over 7 bases. V lost 2 bases, J lost 5 bases, and 4 bases stayed unmatched. This CDR3 contains 14 residues. Germline assignment: CDR1 SGDLS and CDR2 YYNGEE. The CDR3 is CASSVSGKDNEQFF. CDR3 DNA sequence: TGTGCCAGCAGCGTGAGCGGGAAGGACAATGAGCAGTTCTTC.

This clone was counted a single time. This chain uses TRBV6-6 with TRBJ1-1; D is undetermined. CDR1 is MNHNY and CDR2 is SVGAGI in the germline V gene (reference sequence). This CDR3 spans 12 amino acids. V lost 2 bases, J lost 3 bases, and 4 bases lay in between. The CDR3 nucleotides read TGTGCCAGCAGTTACCGAGACACTGAAGCTTTCTTT. As protein: CASSYRDTEAFF.